These T cell receptor beta chains were read from a single sample in a study of radiation and T cells in renal cell carcinoma. Profiling relied on immunoSEQ multiplex PCR, and the TCRdb table lists in-frame clones only, not all of them. The top ten clones hold approximately 24% of a sample with more than 65,000 clones, around 85% of them seen once. This specimen was blood, taken from a patient whose treatment included radiotherapy and nephrectomy. Every receptor here comes from a woman aged 50 to 60 with renal cell carcinoma. The CDR3 runs from the conserved cysteine through the conserved F or W. A D gene is named only where the DNA matches it firmly. Clone sizes are given selectively: once, few, many, or a class where the clone is expanded.

cdr3_length j_call d_call v_call clone_size cdr3_nt cdr3_aa
13 TRBJ1-1 - TRBV6-5 few TGTGCCAGCGGGCCAGGGGTCGACACTGAAGCTTTCTTT CASGPGVDTEAFF
14 TRBJ1-5 - TRBV5-1 - TGCGCCAGCAGCTTGGGGACCGACGCGGGGCCCCAGCATTTT CASSLGTDAGPQHF
16 TRBJ2-1 TRBD2 TRBV5-1 - TGCGCCAGCAGCTTGGGGGGGACTAGCGGAAACAATGAGCAGTTCTTC CASSLGGTSGNNEQFF
13 TRBJ2-3 TRBD1 TRBV27 - TGTGCCAGCAGTGTAGACAGGGGGAATACGCAGTATTTT CASSVDRGNTQYF
13 TRBJ1-2 - TRBV7-2 once TGTGCCAGCAGCTACGGACGGAGCTATGGCTACACCTTC CASSYGRSYGYTF
12 TRBJ2-1 - TRBV10-2 - TGCGCCAGCAGCGCCTCTTACAATGAGCAGTTCTTC CASSASYNEQFF
14 TRBJ1-3 - TRBV6-5 - TGTGCCAGCAGTTTTGACACCGGTGGAAACACCATATATTTT CASSFDTGGNTIYF
16 TRBJ2-2 - TRBV9 - TGTGCCAGCAGCGTCCGGGGGACGGGGAACACCGGGGAGCTGTTTTTT CASSVRGTGNTGELFF
16 TRBJ1-1 - TRBV28 - TGTGCCAGCAGTGAGAACCCAGGGGCTAGAAACACTGAAGCTTTCTTT CASSENPGARNTEAFF
14 TRBJ2-7 TRBD1 TRBV13 - TGTGCCAGCAGCAATCCCGGACAGGGTAGAGAGCAGTACTTC CASSNPGQGREQYF
15 TRBJ2-2 TRBD1 TRBV4-3 - TGCGCCAGCAGCCTAACAGGGGGCGCTTCCGGGGAGCTGTTTTTT CASSLTGGASGELFF
15 TRBJ1-2 - TRBV6-4 - TGTGCCAGCAGAGCCTCCCATACACCGAGATATGGCTACACCTTC CASRASHTPRYGYTF
16 TRBJ2-3 - TRBV5-1 - TGCGCCAGCAGCATCGGGAGAGGACTGAGGACAGATACGCAGTATTTT CASSIGRGLRTDTQYF
13 TRBJ2-5 TRBD1 TRBV15 - TGTGCCAGTTCACGGGACAGACAAGAGACCCAGTACTTC CASSRDRQETQYF
12 TRBJ2-7 - TRBV6-5 once TGTGCCAGTAGAGGGACACCCTACGAGCAGTACTTC CASRGTPYEQYF
13 TRBJ2-3 - TRBV2 - TGTGCCAGCAGACTAGGTCAATCAGATACGCAGTATTTT CASRLGQSDTQYF
14 TRBJ2-7 - TRBV28 - TGTGCCAGCATCCCGACAAGTACCTCCTACGAGCAGTACTTC CASIPTSTSYEQYF
12 TRBJ2-3 - TRBV9 - TGTGCCAGCAGCGTAGGCGCAGATACGCAGTATTTT CASSVGADTQYF
11 TRBJ2-1 - TRBV14 - TGTGCCAGCAGTCGCTACAATGAGCAGTTCTTC CASSRYNEQFF
16 TRBJ1-6 - TRBV7-2 - TGTGCCAGCAGCATAAACAGGGTCGGGACTAATTCACCCCTCCACTTT CASSINRVGTNSPLHF
11 TRBJ1-1 - TRBV20-1 few TGCACCCTGGACAGAGATCGTGAAGCTTTCTTT CTLDRDREAFF
15 TRBJ2-5 TRBD1 TRBV2 - TGTGCCAGCAGTAGGGACAGATCAAACCAAGAGACCCAGTACTTC CASSRDRSNQETQYF
15 TRBJ1-6 TRBD1 TRBV27 few TGTGCCAGCAGCCGAATCGACAGGGACAATTCACCCCTCCACTTT CASSRIDRDNSPLHF
15 TRBJ2-3 - TRBV9 - TGTGCCAGCACCCTAGAGGGGGGGCCGACAGATACGCAGTATTTT CASTLEGGPTDTQYF
19 TRBJ2-1 TRBD2 TRBV15 - TGTGCCACCAGCAGAGGACTAGCGGGAGGGTTGAGCTCCTACAATGAGCAGTTCTTC CATSRGLAGGLSSYNEQFF
14 TRBJ2-5 TRBD1 TRBV9 few TGTGCCAGCAGCGAGGGACAGCTTCAAGAGACCCAGTACTTC CASSEGQLQETQYF
19 TRBJ2-2 - TRBV4-1 - TGCGCCAGCAGCCAAGGGGCCGGTTCAGGGGCCCCTAACACCGGGGAGCTGTTTTTT CASSQGAGSGAPNTGELFF
11 TRBJ1-2 - TRBV7-9 - TGTGCCAGCAGCCTAGAACGGGGCTACACCTTC CASSLERGYTF
17 TRBJ2-1 TRBD2 TRBV28 once TGTGCCAGCAATATAGCGGGAGGGGGTAAACACTACAATGAGCAGTTCTTC CASNIAGGGKHYNEQFF
14 TRBJ2-3 - TRBV28 - TGTGCCAGCAGCACCGGACAGCTCACAGATACGCAGTATTTT CASSTGQLTDTQYF
13 TRBJ2-5 - TRBV18 - TGTGCCAGCTCACCACCCCCAAGCGAGACCCAGTACTTC CASSPPPSETQYF
14 TRBJ1-1 TRBD1 TRBV2 - TGTGCCAGCAGTAGGGACAGGGCGAACACTGAAGCTTTCTTT CASSRDRANTEAFF
12 TRBJ2-3 - TRBV11-2 - TGTGCCAGCAGCCCGAAAACAGATACGCAGTATTTT CASSPKTDTQYF
11 TRBJ1-1 - TRBV7-9 - TGTGCCAGCAGCCGTAACACTGAAGCTTTCTTT CASSRNTEAFF
14 TRBJ1-2 - TRBV2 - TGTGCCAGCAGTGAACGGACCAATAACTATGGCTACACCTTC CASSERTNNYGYTF
16 TRBJ1-6 TRBD1 TRBV5-1 few TGCGCCAGCAGTCCCCTTGAGGTAGGGGGCAATTCACCCCTCCACTTT CASSPLEVGGNSPLHF
17 TRBJ2-1 - TRBV10-1 - TGCGCCAGCAGTGAGGACCTCGGGGGAGGTGGCTACAATGAGCAGTTCTTC CASSEDLGGGGYNEQFF
14 TRBJ2-7 - TRBV18 - TGTGCCAGCTCACCACCCGGACAGCCCTACGAGCAGTACTTC CASSPPGQPYEQYF
15 TRBJ1-1 - TRBV5-1 - TGCGCCAGCAGCTTGGGAGAAGTAAGGAACACTGAAGCTTTCTTT CASSLGEVRNTEAFF
14 TRBJ1-1 TRBD1 TRBV7-2 once TGTGCCAGCAGCGGACAGGGGGAGAACACTGAAGCTTTCTTT CASSGQGENTEAFF
13 TRBJ1-2 - TRBV18 - TGTGCCAGCTCACGACAGGAGAACTATGGCTACACCTTC CASSRQENYGYTF
13 TRBJ2-2 - TRBV6-1 - TGTGCCACCGAAGCGGGGAACACCGGGGAGCTGTTTTTT CATEAGNTGELFF
16 TRBJ2-2 - TRBV5-1 once TGCGCCAGCAGCTTGACGGGAGACTCGAACACCGGGGAGCTGTTTTTT CASSLTGDSNTGELFF
14 TRBJ1-4 - TRBV4-1 - TGCGCCAGCAGCCCCCGGCAGGGGTCTGAAAAACTGTTTTTT CASSPRQGSEKLFF
16 TRBJ1-2 - TRBV6-5 - TGTGCCAGCAGTTACCTCACCAGAGGAAAGAACTATGGCTACACCTTC CASSYLTRGKNYGYTF
12 TRBJ1-4 - TRBV19 - TGTGCCAGTAGTTCCCGGTGGGAAAAACTGTTTTTT CASSSRWEKLFF
14 TRBJ2-1 TRBD2 TRBV7-9 - TGTGCCAGCAGTTATGGGGGGGCCTACAATGAGCAGTTCTTC CASSYGGAYNEQFF
12 TRBJ1-2 - TRBV4-2 - TGTGCCAGCAGCCGGGACGAATATGGCTACACCTTC CASSRDEYGYTF
19 TRBJ1-1 - TRBV19 - TGTGCCAGCCGACTCCTAGTACCGAGACAGGAAGTACGGGCCACTGAAGCTTTCTTT CASRLLVPRQEVRATEAFF
15 TRBJ2-5 TRBD2 TRBV5-1 - TGCGCCAGCAGCTTGTTGTCTAGCGGGAAAGAGACCCAGTACTTC CASSLLSSGKETQYF
14 TRBJ2-1 TRBD2 TRBV18 few TGTGCCAGCTCACGGACTAGCGGGGACAATGAGCAGTTCTTC CASSRTSGDNEQFF
14 TRBJ2-1 TRBD2 TRBV6-5 - TGTGCCAGCAGTTACGGAGGACTAGTCAGTGAGCAGTTCTTC CASSYGGLVSEQFF
16 TRBJ2-1 TRBD2 TRBV4-2 - TGTGCCAGCAGCCATAGCCCGGGACTAGTCTACAATGAGCAGTTCTTC CASSHSPGLVYNEQFF
14 TRBJ2-7 TRBD1 TRBV6-5 - TGTGCCAGCAGACAAACAGGGGCCTCCTACGAGCAGTACTTC CASRQTGASYEQYF
15 TRBJ2-5 TRBD1 TRBV18 few TGTGCCAGCTCACCAGAGACAGGGGGCGAAGAGACCCAGTACTTC CASSPETGGEETQYF
14 TRBJ2-7 - TRBV9 - TGTGCCAGCAGCGTAGCGGCCGGAGACTACGAGCAGTACTTC CASSVAAGDYEQYF
15 TRBJ2-1 TRBD2 TRBV7-2 - TGTGCCAGCAGCTCTAGCGGGGGGATCGGGAATGAGCAGTTCTTC CASSSSGGIGNEQFF
16 TRBJ2-7 - TRBV5-1 - TGCGCCAGCAGCCGGGACGGCCCCGGGAGCTCCTACGAGCAGTACTTC CASSRDGPGSSYEQYF